A single sample is the source of the 27 T cell receptor beta chains below, sequenced in a study of CD8 T cells in Susac syndrome. Random hexamers were used to reverse transcribe roughly 0.5 to 1 ug of RNA. TCRdb used MiXCR to reprocess the immunoSEQ multiplex PCR reads, holding one entry per CDR3 protein. Of around 300,000 distinct CDR3 sequences in the sample, 89% were seen once. The specimen was CD8+ T cells from PBMCs. The receptors shown here come from a human donor with multiple sclerosis.

This clonotype was seen just once. This chain links TRBV7-8 with TRBJ2-3; TRBD2 aligns across 9 bases. The V gene's germline CDR1 is SGHVS and CDR2 FQNEAQ. V lost 4 bases to trimming and J lost 2 bases; unmatched junction nucleotides: 13. The CDR3 totals 18 residues. The DNA of the CDR3 is TGTGCCAGCAGCTCCTCCCCCCCGCTAGCGGGACCCACAGATACGCAGTATTTT. It yields the protein CASSSSPPLAGPTDTQYF.

The rearrangement joins TRBV20-1 to TRBJ2-2; D gene unclear. V was clipped by 3 bases and J by 2 bases, with 10 bases between them. This CDR3 has 14 residues. Germline V gene sequence: CDR1 DFQATT, CDR2 SNEGSKA (reference sequence). CDR3: CSASGSTNTGELFF. CDR3 bases: TGCAGTGCTAGCGGCAGTACTAACACCGGGGAGCTGTTTTTT.

This clonotype was found once. The gene calls are TRBV19 and TRBJ2-7; tentatively, D is TRBD2 (6 bases). Trimming removed 7 bases at V and 2 bases at J, with 24 bases between. Germline lookup yields CDR1 LNHDA and CDR2 SQIVND (reference sequence). The CDR3 extends over 17 amino acids. The CDR3 DNA sequence: TGTGCCAGTAAATCCGGGACCCTTAGCGGTTCTCCCTACGAGCAGTACTTC. Its protein product is CASKSGTLSGSPYEQYF.

This chain uses TRBV3-1 with TRBJ2-1, with 11 positions matching TRBD2. Germline CDR1 is LGHDT and CDR2 is YNNKEL (reference sequence). The CDR3 contains 19 residues. The V and J ends lost 0 bases and 10 bases, in that order; junction bases with no gene match: 17. The CDR3 reads CASSQDPPVSGGALGEQFF. CDR3 sequence (DNA): TGTGCCAGCAGCCAAGACCCCCCCGTTAGCGGGGGGGCCCTAGGGGAGCAGTTCTTC.

In its sample, this clonotype was seen once. The rearrangement uses TRBV28 and TRBJ2-1; the D call may be TRBD1 or TRBD2 (6 bases each). The CDR3 runs to 14 residues. The ends were cut back, 6 bases at V and 8 bases at J, with 17 bases in the middle. CDR1 and CDR2 (germline): MDHEN, SYDVKM. CDR3: CASSEGGKGYEQFF. CDR3 DNA: TGTGCCAGCAGCGAGGGGGGCAAGGGGTATGAGCAGTTCTTC. The variable domain in full, completed from reference TRBV28 and TRBJ2-1, reads DVKVTQSSRYLVKRTGEKVFLECVQDMDHENMFWYRQDPGLGLRLIYFSYDVKMKEKGDIPEGYSVSREKKERFSLILESASTNQTSMYLCASSEGGKGYEQFFGPGTRLTVL.

The rearrangement joins TRBV4-2 to TRBJ1-1; D might be TRBD1 (5 bases). Germline CDR1 is LGHNA and CDR2 is YNFKEQ. V was clipped by 4 bases and J by 3 bases, with 18 bases between them. This CDR3 comprises 16 residues. The CDR3 protein is CASSPALGRTHTEAFF. CDR3 DNA: TGTGCCAGCAGCCCGGCCTTGGGGAGGACACACACTGAAGCTTTCTTT.

The V gene is TRBV6-5, the J gene TRBJ2-1; D not certain. This CDR3 is 17 amino acids long. V was trimmed by 0 bases and J by 7 bases, leaving 19 bases between them. Germline CDR1 is MNHEY and CDR2 is SVGAGI. The CDR3: CASSYSFDNGILNEQFF. The CDR3, as DNA: TGTGCCAGCAGTTACTCCTTTGACAACGGAATACTAAATGAGCAGTTCTTC.

CDR3 sequence: CASSPWDTRYNEQFF. The CDR3 nucleotides read TGTGCCAGCAGCCCTTGGGACACTCGTTACAATGAGCAGTTCTTC. The chain employs TRBV6-5 and TRBJ2-1, with D possibly TRBD1 on 6 matching bases. CDR3 length: 15 amino acids. Germline loops: CDR1 MNHEY, CDR2 SVGAGI. Trimming cost V 6 bases and J 4 bases, with 16 bases left between them.

V gene TRBV7-9 combines with J gene TRBJ2-1; D unclear. Per the germline V gene, CDR1 is SEHNR and CDR2 is FQNEAQ (reference sequence). The CDR3 has 15 amino acids. V was trimmed by 1 base and J by 5 bases, leaving 12 bases between them. CDR3 sequence reads: CASSLVLGLNNEQFF. The DNA for the CDR3 is TGTGCCAGCAGCTTAGTACTTGGTCTAAACAATGAGCAGTTCTTC.

The chain employs TRBV5-1 and TRBJ2-3; D is perhaps TRBD2 (6 bases). This CDR3 has 15 residues. Germline V CDR1 and CDR2: SGHRS, YFSETQ. V was trimmed by 1 base and J by 2 bases, leaving 11 bases between them. CDR3 region: CASSLLAGPTDTQYF. Written as DNA, the CDR3 is TGCGCCAGCAGCTTGCTCGCGGGGCCCACAGATACGCAGTATTTT.

This chain connects TRBV12-3 or TRBV12-4 to TRBJ2-1; no clear D gene. CDR3 length equals 12 residues. V lost 6 bases, J lost 3 bases, and 6 bases lay in between. CDR3 region: CASRARYNEQFF. The CDR3 DNA reads as TGTGCCAGCAGGGCCCGCTACAATGAGCAGTTCTTC.

The rearrangement links TRBV7-8 to TRBJ2-3; a weak D match, TRBD1 (5 bases). The CDR3 spans 17 residues. With 6 bases removed from V and 0 bases from J, the gap between germline ends came to 19 bases. Germline values: CDR1 SGHVS, CDR2 FQNEAQ. CDR3 in DNA: TGTGCCAGCAGTTTTGTCTTGGGGCCCTCGAGCACAGATACGCAGTATTTT. This codes for CASSFVLGPSSTDTQYF.

This sequence joins TRBV28 and TRBJ2-1; no reliable D call. The ends were cut back, 6 bases at V and 2 bases at J, with 14 bases in the middle. The CDR3 consists of 15 residues. In germline, CDR1 is MDHEN, CDR2 SYDVKM. The CDR3: CASSYYGEAYNEQFF. The CDR3 DNA is TGTGCCAGCAGCTATTACGGCGAAGCCTACAATGAGCAGTTCTTC.

This rearrangement joins TRBV24-1 to TRBJ2-1; 12 bases are shared with TRBD2. Germline CDR1 reads KGHDR; CDR2 reads SFDVKD. CDR3 size: 17 residues. With V trimmed by 4 bases and J by 8 bases, 11 bases remained unmatched. CDR3 nucleotide sequence: TGTGCCACCAGTGAGCACGGGGGACTAGCGGGTTTGGATGAGCAGTTCTTC. Amino acids: CATSEHGGLAGLDEQFF.

Written as DNA, the CDR3 is TGTGCCAGCAGCTTAATAGAGGCCCTCACTGAAGCTTTCTTT. The encoded protein is CASSLIEALTEAFF. This rearrangement joins TRBV7-9 to TRBJ1-1; the D is unclear. Trimming removed 2 bases from V and 4 bases from J, with 11 bases in between. CDR1 and CDR2 from the germline V gene are SEHNR and FQNEAQ (reference sequence). The CDR3 consists of 14 residues.

This chain joins TRBV7-9 and TRBJ2-7; D uncertain. The germline CDR1 and CDR2 sequences are SEHNR and FQNEAQ (reference sequence). V was pared by 1 base and J by 2 bases, with 15 bases between. The CDR3 sequence is 16 residues long. In DNA form, the CDR3 reads TGTGCCAGCAGCTTAGTGGGCAGCCTTAATACCTACGAGCAGTACTTC. It specifies CASSLVGSLNTYEQYF.

This rearrangement joins TRBV20-1 to TRBJ2-3; either TRBD1 or TRBD2 may supply D (5 bases each). The ends were cut back, 5 bases at V and 2 bases at J, with 14 bases in the middle. Looked up from germline, CDR1 is DFQATT and CDR2 is SNEGSKA (reference sequence). This CDR3 has 14 residues. The CDR3 DNA reads TGCAGTGCTTTAACGGGACCCGCCACAGATACGCAGTATTTT. Its translation: CSALTGPATDTQYF.

J is TRBJ1-5 and V is TRBV12-3 or TRBV12-4; no definite D call. Trimming cost V 5 bases and J 4 bases, with 12 bases left between them. The CDR3 is 14 residues long. CDR3: CASSPDGPNQPQHF. The CDR3 nucleotides are TGTGCCAGCAGTCCGGACGGACCGAATCAGCCCCAGCATTTT.

The genes are TRBV11-3 and TRBJ1-5; no reliable D call. The germline CDR1 and CDR2 sequences are SGHNT and YENEEA. The V end was cut by 5 bases, the J end by 4 bases, with 15 bases between. The CDR3 has 15 amino acids. The CDR3 DNA is TGTGCCAGCAGCCGGTCGGGGAGGGCAAATCAGCCCCAGCATTTT. It codes for CASSRSGRANQPQHF.

V usage is TRBV27 and J usage is TRBJ2-1; 7 nucleotides agree with TRBD2. Germline lookup yields CDR1 MNHEY and CDR2 SMNVEV (reference sequence). There are 16 residues in the CDR3. V was clipped by 0 bases and J by 2 bases; unmatched bases: 4. CDR3 nucleotide sequence: TGTGCCAGCAGTTTATCGGCGGGGGAGACCTACAATGAGCAGTTCTTC. Translation: CASSLSAGETYNEQFF.

CDR3 sequence: CASRDGAGEQYF. CDR3 coding DNA: TGTGCCAGCAGGGACGGGGCAGGCGAGCAGTACTTC. This chain links TRBV6-1 with TRBJ2-7; TRBD1 or TRBD2 may be the D gene (5 bases each). Deletions cut 6 bases from V and 6 bases from J, with 12 bases between. In germline, CDR1 is MNHNS, CDR2 SASEGT. The CDR3 runs to 12 residues.

This clonotype was picked up one time. CDR3 nucleotides: TGTGCCACCAGTGAAGCGGGTACAGATACGCAGTATTTT. Its translation is CATSEAGTDTQYF. The rearrangement uses TRBV24-1 and TRBJ2-3; perhaps TRBD2 as D (6 bases). The V gene lost 4 bases and the J gene lost 3 bases, with 7 bases spanning the gap. Germline CDR1 and CDR2: KGHDR and SFDVKD. The CDR3 loop spans 13 amino acids.

In its sample, this clonotype was seen once. The CDR3 is CASTTNLPTDTQYF. The DNA for the CDR3 is TGTGCCAGCACCACCAACCTACCCACAGATACGCAGTATTTT. The J gene is TRBJ2-3, the V gene TRBV7-2; D is unresolved. The germline CDR1 and CDR2 sequences are SGHTA and FQGNSA. V was clipped by 7 bases and J by 2 bases, with 13 bases between them. This CDR3 has 14 amino acids.

The chain recombines TRBV6-5 with TRBJ2-1; 7 nucleotides line up with TRBD2. CDR1 MNHEY and CDR2 SVGAGI come from the germline V gene. V dropped 2 bases and J dropped 8; count of bases not matched to a gene: 6. CDR3 length: 14 residues. In DNA form, the CDR3 reads TGTGCCAGCAGTTACGTGGGAGGGCGGGATGAGCAGTTCTTC. It is translated as CASSYVGGRDEQFF.

The chain joins TRBV27 to TRBJ2-4; TRBD1 might be the D (6 bases). Per the germline V gene, CDR1 is MNHEY and CDR2 is SMNVEV (reference sequence). The ends were cut back, 3 bases at V and 4 bases at J, with 13 bases in the middle. This CDR3 region has 15 residues. In DNA, the CDR3 is TGTGCCAGCAGTTTTGGGACCACAGGGAAAAACATTCAGTACTTC. It yields the protein CASSFGTTGKNIQYF.

The CDR3: CASSLKGDNSPLHF. The DNA for the CDR3 is TGTGCCAGCAGCTTGAAAGGGGATAATTCACCCCTCCACTTT. The rearrangement uses TRBV5-6 and TRBJ1-6; TRBD1 might be the D (5 bases). CDR1 is SGHDT, CDR2 YYEEEE, per germline. With 1 base removed from V and 5 bases from J, the gap between germline ends came to 7 bases. There are 14 residues in the CDR3.

The genes are TRBV20-1 and TRBJ2-1; no reliable D call. V dropped 0 bases and J dropped 5 bases, with 2 bases sitting between them. This CDR3 contains 11 residues. Germline CDR1 DFQATT, CDR2 SNEGSKA (reference sequence). CDR3 region: CSAREHNEQFF. The CDR3 DNA sequence: TGCAGTGCTAGAGAACACAATGAGCAGTTCTTC.